A selection of T cell receptor beta chains follows, all from one sample in a study of T cell repertoires in urothelial bladder cancer. Method: immunoSEQ multiplex PCR; TCRdb's copy keeps in-frame clones and lacks some. The table includes about 11,000 clones, approximately 70% detected once. The sample comprised tumor-infiltrating cells from bladder cancer. These receptors were taken from a human donor with a benign inflammatory bladder lesion. The CDR3 runs from the conserved cysteine through the conserved F or W. Each record gives: J gene, clone size, D gene, V gene, CDR3 protein, CDR3 DNA. D genes are given only for firm matches. The size field is filled for only some rows; it gives once, few, many or a size class.

>TRBJ1-1|few|.|TRBV27
CASSFRGVNTEAFF
TGTGCCAGCAGTTTTAGAGGGGTTAACACTGAAGCTTTCTTT
>TRBJ1-1|.|.|TRBV6-5
CASSRPRRGTEAFF
TGTGCCAGCAGCCGACCTAGGAGGGGGACTGAAGCTTTCTTT
>TRBJ2-3|.|TRBD2|TRBV7-6
CASRSGVAGGSTDTQYF
TGTGCCAGCAGATCCGGGGTAGCGGGGGGGAGCACAGATACGCAGTATTTT
>TRBJ1-1|.|.|TRBV11-2
CASSSNPNTEAFF
TGTGCCAGCAGCTCGAACCCGAACACTGAAGCTTTCTTT
>TRBJ2-3|.|.|TRBV19
CASSRGYSDTQYF
TGTGCCAGTAGTAGAGGGTATTCAGATACGCAGTATTTT
>TRBJ2-1|.|TRBD2|TRBV2
CASSGIPYGTGAGGHNEQFF
TGTGCCAGCAGTGGGATCCCATATGGAACCGGTGCGGGGGGGCACAATGAGCAGTTCTTC
>TRBJ1-1|.|.|TRBV19
CASSTQPLETEAFF
TGTGCCAGTAGTACACAGCCTCTTGAAACTGAAGCTTTCTTT
>TRBJ2-7|.|TRBD1|TRBV29-1
CSVNRGSGEQYF
TGCAGCGTTAACAGGGGGTCGGGGGAGCAGTACTTC
>TRBJ1-5|.|.|TRBV6-1
CASTGVPNQPQHF
TGTGCCAGCACCGGAGTTCCCAATCAGCCCCAGCATTTT
>TRBJ2-2|.|.|TRBV19
CASTELAANTGELFF
TGTGCCAGTACCGAACTGGCCGCGAACACCGGGGAGCTGTTTTTT
>TRBJ2-3|.|.|TRBV5-6
CASSLVGDTYSSTDTQYF
TGTGCCAGCAGCTTGGTTGGGGACACCTATTCTAGCACAGATACGCAGTATTTT
>TRBJ1-6|.|.|TRBV18
CASSLGRSWDSPLHF
TGTGCCAGCTCACTCGGACGGTCATGGGATTCACCCCTCCACTTT
>TRBJ2-1|.|TRBD1|TRBV7-9
CASSPILTRTGSSYNEQFF
TGTGCCAGCAGCCCAATATTAACCCGGACAGGTAGCTCCTACAATGAGCAGTTCTTC
>TRBJ2-3|.|.|TRBV11-2
CASSLGSPDSTSTDTQYF
TGTGCCAGCAGCTTAGGGTCCCCGGACAGCACTAGCACAGATACGCAGTATTTT
>TRBJ2-1|.|.|TRBV10-2
CASSEPTVSGQFF
TGCGCCAGCAGTGAGCCCACGGTTAGCGGGCAGTTCTTC
>TRBJ1-2|.|.|TRBV6-5
CASSPAQGGDGYTF
TGTGCCAGCAGCCCAGCACAGGGAGGGGACGGCTACACCTTC
>TRBJ1-2|once|.|TRBV30
CAWSDPPLGRGYTF
TGTGCCTGGAGTGACCCCCCCCTAGGGCGCGGCTACACCTTC
>TRBJ1-2|.|TRBD1|TRBV6-5
CASTRTGGYGYTF
TGTGCCAGCACCCGGACAGGGGGCTATGGCTACACCTTC
>TRBJ1-1|.|.|TRBV4-2
CASSQGTIGTEAFF
TGTGCCAGCAGCCAAGGGACCATAGGCACTGAAGCTTTCTTT
>TRBJ2-1|.|TRBD2|TRBV7-8
CASSSEGRLAGDEQFF
TGTGCCAGCAGCTCAGAAGGTCGGCTAGCGGGGGATGAGCAGTTCTTC
>TRBJ2-1|.|.|TRBV18
CASSPRQGRNNEQFF
TGTGCCAGCTCACCACGCCAAGGTCGAAACAATGAGCAGTTCTTC
>TRBJ2-1|once|TRBD2|TRBV4-1
CASSLRLRLAGAHREYNEQFF
TGCGCCAGCAGCCTGAGACTTAGACTAGCGGGGGCCCACCGGGAGTACAATGAGCAGTTCTTC
>TRBJ2-6|.|.|TRBV6-1
CASIQVAGANVLTF
TGTGCCAGCATACAGGTGGCTGGGGCCAACGTCCTGACTTTC
>TRBJ1-1|once|.|TRBV11-2
CASSLGGSWANTEAFF
TGTGCCAGCAGCTTAGGTGGGAGTTGGGCGAACACTGAAGCTTTCTTT
>TRBJ2-3|.|.|TRBV6-5
CASSSLRQYRTDTQYF
TGTGCCAGCAGTTCTTTGCGACAGTACCGCACAGATACGCAGTATTTT
>TRBJ2-1|few|.|TRBV4-1
CASSRPLGNEQFF
TGCGCCAGCAGCCGACCCCTAGGAAATGAGCAGTTCTTC
>TRBJ2-5|.|.|TRBV27
CASSPYPGADETQYF
TGTGCCAGCAGTCCCTACCCGGGGGCGGACGAGACCCAGTACTTC
>TRBJ2-2|.|.|TRBV18
CASSPPNHKTGELFF
TGTGCCAGCTCACCACCGAATCATAAGACCGGGGAGCTGTTTTTT
>TRBJ2-3|few|.|TRBV7-2
CASSTGFSDTQYF
TGTGCCAGCAGCACGGGGTTTTCAGATACGCAGTATTTT
>TRBJ2-1|few|.|TRBV12-5
CASELRGYNEQFF
TGTGCTAGTGAACTCCGCGGGTACAATGAGCAGTTCTTC
>TRBJ1-1|.|.|TRBV6-6
CASSFQGQFPTEAFF
TGTGCCAGCAGTTTCCAAGGACAGTTCCCCACTGAAGCTTTCTTT
>TRBJ2-1|.|TRBD1|TRBV7-9
CASSFGGQGRYEQFF
TGTGCCAGCAGCTTTGGGGGACAGGGACGGTATGAGCAGTTCTTC
>TRBJ1-2|.|.|TRBV6-1
CASREWGVPGGYTF
TGTGCCAGCAGGGAGTGGGGGGTCCCCGGGGGCTACACCTTC
>TRBJ1-2|.|.|TRBV19
CASSIGGAVTYGYTF
TGTGCCAGTAGTATTGGGGGCGCGGTAACCTATGGCTACACCTTC
>TRBJ1-4|.|TRBD1|TRBV7-9
CASSPGGQGNEKLFF
TGTGCCAGCAGCCCCGGAGGACAGGGGAATGAAAAACTGTTTTTT
>TRBJ2-7|.|TRBD2|TRBV7-9
CASSRLGLAGEQYF
TGTGCCAGCAGCAGGCTGGGACTAGCGGGCGAGCAGTACTTC
>TRBJ1-6|.|.|TRBV19
CASKGSGKNSPLHF
TGTGCCAGTAAAGGTTCAGGGAAGAATTCACCCCTCCACTTT
>TRBJ2-1|.|.|TRBV2
CASKGGSYNEQFF
TGTGCCAGCAAGGGGGGTTCCTACAATGAGCAGTTCTTC
>TRBJ2-6|.|TRBD1|TRBV2
CASNLRDRGSGANVLTF
TGTGCCAGCAACCTCCGGGACAGGGGATCTGGGGCCAACGTCCTGACTTTC
>TRBJ1-2|.|.|TRBV30
CAWSVRSFGGYTF
TGTGCCTGGAGTGTCAGGTCTTTCGGAGGCTACACCTTC
>TRBJ1-5|few|.|TRBV10-3
CAISEGQGQPQHF
TGTGCCATCAGTGAGGGTCAGGGTCAGCCCCAGCATTTT
>TRBJ2-1|.|TRBD2|TRBV7-3
CASSKGLAGGGDVYNEQFF
TGTGCCAGCAGCAAGGGACTAGCGGGGGGCGGAGATGTTTACAATGAGCAGTTCTTC
>TRBJ1-2|.|.|TRBV5-8
CASSPRGGNYGYTF
TGTGCCAGCAGCCCTCGCGGGGGGAACTATGGCTACACCTTC
>TRBJ1-2|few|TRBD1|TRBV18
CASSPGDRAGYGYTF
TGTGCCAGCTCACCAGGGGACAGGGCCGGATATGGCTACACCTTC
>TRBJ1-4|.|.|TRBV6-6
CASSRASGTTNEKLFF
TGTGCCAGCAGTAGGGCCTCAGGGACAACTAATGAAAAACTGTTTTTT
>TRBJ1-2|.|.|TRBV6-5
CASSWGSYGYTF
TGTGCCAGCAGTTGGGGGAGCTATGGCTACACCTTC
>TRBJ1-1|.|TRBD1|TRBV30
CAWEGGTGAVTEAFF
TGTGCCTGGGAAGGCGGGACAGGGGCAGTCACTGAAGCTTTCTTT
>TRBJ2-7|.|.|TRBV4-1
CASSQEHPDEQYF
TGCGCCAGCAGCCAGGAACATCCGGACGAGCAGTACTTC
>TRBJ2-7|.|TRBD2|TRBV9
CASSVSIRGEGEQYF
TGTGCCAGCAGCGTCTCAATCCGGGGGGAGGGCGAGCAGTACTTC
>TRBJ2-2|.|TRBD2|TRBV5-1
CASSPGGGTGELFF
TGCGCCAGCAGCCCGGGAGGGGGCACCGGGGAGCTGTTTTTT
>TRBJ2-2|.|.|TRBV5-1
CASSLYSQNTGELFF
TGCGCCAGCAGCTTGTACAGTCAGAACACCGGGGAGCTGTTTTTT
>TRBJ2-2|few|.|TRBV7-6
CASSWTENTGELFF
TGTGCCAGCAGCTGGACAGAGAACACCGGGGAGCTGTTTTTT
>TRBJ2-7|.|.|TRBV6-6
CASSTKAYEQYF
TGTGCCAGCAGCACCAAGGCCTACGAGCAGTACTTC
>TRBJ2-1|.|.|TRBV29-1
CSVVRRYEGNEQFF
TGCAGCGTTGTTCGACGATACGAGGGCAATGAGCAGTTCTTC
>TRBJ1-1|few|.|TRBV30
CAWRPKRTKNTEAFF
TGTGCCTGGAGGCCCAAACGGACTAAGAACACTGAAGCTTTCTTT